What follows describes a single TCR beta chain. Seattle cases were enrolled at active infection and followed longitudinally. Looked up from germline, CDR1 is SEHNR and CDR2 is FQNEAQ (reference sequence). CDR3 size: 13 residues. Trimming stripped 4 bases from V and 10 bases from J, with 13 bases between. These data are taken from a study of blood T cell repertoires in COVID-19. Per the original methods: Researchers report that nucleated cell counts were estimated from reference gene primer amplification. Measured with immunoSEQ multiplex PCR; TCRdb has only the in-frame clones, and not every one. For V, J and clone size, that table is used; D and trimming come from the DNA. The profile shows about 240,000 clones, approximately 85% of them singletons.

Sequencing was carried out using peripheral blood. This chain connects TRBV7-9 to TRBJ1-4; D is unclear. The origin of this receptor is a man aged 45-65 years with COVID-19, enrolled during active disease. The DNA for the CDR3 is TGTGCCAGCAGCTCGGACGGACTCGGAAAACTGTTTTTT. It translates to CASSSDGLGKLFF.